Below, 16 T cell receptor beta chains from the same sample are listed, as sequenced in a study of T cell responses to AZD1222 COVID-19 vaccine. Sequenced by immunoSEQ multiplex PCR; TCRdb stores in-frame clones only, minus some. This sample has around 120,000 clones, with approximately 90% found just once. The sequencing here drew on peripheral blood, taken on day 0 of AZD1222 vaccination. These receptors all come from an adult in good health.

This clone was recorded only once. The chain uses TRBV5-1 and TRBJ1-4; 7 bases agree with TRBD1. Germline values: CDR1 SGHRS, CDR2 YFSETQ. The CDR3 loop spans 15 amino acids. Unmatched junction bases numbered 8, after V lost 4 bases and J lost 5 bases. The CDR3 sequence is CASSKRQGSNEKLFF. For the CDR3, the DNA is TGCGCCAGCAGCAAAAGACAGGGTAGCAATGAAAAACTGTTTTTT.

The chain employs TRBV3-1 (or the pseudogene TRBV3-2) and TRBJ2-7; D possibly corresponds to TRBD2 (6 bases). Looked up from germline, CDR1 is LGHDT and CDR2 is YNNKEL (reference sequence). CDR3 size: 14 residues. Between the trimmed V and J ends, which lost 1 base and 3 bases, there was a span of 10 bases. CDR3 sequence (DNA): TGTGCCAGCAGCCAAGCTCGGCGGGGCTACGAGCAGTACTTC. It translates to CASSQARRGYEQYF.

The chain employs TRBV6-5 and TRBJ2-1; 12 nucleotides match TRBD2. The CDR3 length is 14 residues. With V trimmed by 7 bases and J by 8 bases, 6 bases remained unmatched. The V gene's germline CDR1 is MNHEY and CDR2 SVGAGI. The CDR3 reads CASTPTSGRYEQFF. CDR3 sequence (DNA): TGTGCCAGCACCCCAACTAGCGGGAGGTATGAGCAGTTCTTC.

The chain has TRBV7-3 and TRBJ2-1; possibly TRBD2 for D (5 bases). Germline CDR1 and CDR2: SGHTA and FQGTGA. Trimming shortened V by 2 bases and J by 8 bases, and 16 bases separated the two germline ends. The CDR3 is 15 residues long. As DNA, the CDR3 is TGTGCCAGCAGCTTAGAGGGAATGATTTGGGATGAGCAGTTCTTC. This encodes CASSLEGMIWDEQFF. Looking up the rest from reference TRBV7-3 and TRBJ2-1 gives the full variable domain: GAGVSQTPSNKVTEKGKYVELRCDPISGHTALYWYRQSLGQGPEFLIYFQGTGAADDSGLPNDRFFAVRPEGSVSTLKIQRTERGDSAVYLCASSLEGMIWDEQFFGPGTRLTVL.

The V and J genes are TRBV5-1 and TRBJ1-1, with 7 bases matching TRBD1. J gave up 1 base and V 1 base, and 4 bases lay outside the gene matches. Per the germline V gene, CDR1 is SGHRS and CDR2 is YFSETQ. The CDR3 has 15 amino acids. The CDR3 DNA sequence: TGCGCCAGCAGCTTGAAATGGACAGGGAACACTGAAGCTTTCTTT. It codes for CASSLKWTGNTEAFF.

J is TRBJ1-1 and V is TRBV30; no reliable D call. This CDR3 has 13 amino acids. Looked up from germline, CDR1 is GTSNPN and CDR2 is SVGIG (reference sequence). Trimming removed 1 base at V and 3 bases at J, with 9 bases between. The CDR3 reads CAWSGERDTEAFF. The CDR3 DNA reads TGTGCCTGGAGTGGGGAGCGGGACACTGAAGCTTTCTTT.

The CDR3 region is CASTLGGSEAYGYTF. As DNA, the CDR3 is TGTGCCAGCACCTTGGGGGGCTCGGAGGCCTATGGCTACACCTTC. The chain carries TRBV2 and TRBJ1-2, with D tentatively TRBD1 (6 bases). V shed 7 bases and J shed 4 bases, with 19 bases lying between them. This CDR3 region has 15 residues. CDR1 SNHLY and CDR2 FYNNEI come from the germline V gene.

This chain uses TRBV4-2 with TRBJ2-7; no definite D call. This CDR3 has 16 residues. V lost 4 bases and J 0 bases, leaving 16 bases between the germline ends. Germline V CDR1 and CDR2: LGHNA, YNFKEQ. The CDR3 DNA reads TGTGCCAGCAGCCCAGCCCTGGGCGGCAACTCCTACGAGCAGTACTTC. As protein: CASSPALGGNSYEQYF.

J is TRBJ1-5 and V is TRBV28; D perhaps matches TRBD1 (6 bases). V gave up 3 bases and J gave up 2 bases, with 11 bases separating them. Germline assignment: CDR1 MDHEN and CDR2 SYDVKM. The CDR3 covers 15 residues. CDR3 loop: CASSFRGAGNQPQHF. CDR3 bases: TGTGCCAGCAGTTTTAGGGGGGCTGGCAATCAGCCCCAGCATTTT.

The rearrangement joins TRBV19 to TRBJ1-2, with 9 positions matching TRBD1. Per the germline V gene, CDR1 is LNHDA and CDR2 is SQIVND (reference sequence). Trimming cost V 7 bases and J 8 bases; bases outside gene matches: 8. The CDR3 is 13 residues long. The CDR3 nucleotides are TGTGCCAGTAAGGGGACAGGGTCGGTCGGCTACACCTTC. Encoded protein: CASKGTGSVGYTF.

The J gene is TRBJ1-2, the V gene TRBV19; no clear D gene. Germline CDR1 and CDR2: LNHDA and SQIVND (reference sequence). V lost 5 bases, J lost 0 bases, and 10 bases lay in between. The CDR3 consists of 14 residues. The CDR3 DNA is TGTGCCAGTAGTCCCCGGGGAGCTAACTATGGCTACACCTTC. It translates to CASSPRGANYGYTF.

This chain joins TRBV28 and TRBJ2-3, with a possible D match to TRBD2 (6 bases). This CDR3 is built from 16 residues. Germline CDR1 is MDHEN and CDR2 is SYDVKM. V was cut by 2 bases and J by 6 bases, with 18 bases left in between. The CDR3 DNA reads TGTGCCAGCAGTTTACCCCAGAGGCGGAGGGGCGATACGCAGTATTTT. This sequence encodes CASSLPQRRRGDTQYF.

In this sample, this clone turned up a few times. The chain is built from TRBV2 and TRBJ2-6; D possibly corresponds to TRBD2 (5 bases). The CDR3 length is 15 residues. Germline values: CDR1 SNHLY, CDR2 FYNNEI. Trimming cost V 11 bases and J 2 bases, with 16 bases left between them. CDR3 nucleotides: TGTGCCGGAAAGCGGAGTTCGACTGGGGCCAACGTCCTGACTTTC. Its translation is CAGKRSSTGANVLTF.

This clone has only a few counts. The chain has TRBV25-1 and TRBJ2-1, with D perhaps TRBD2 (5 bases). The V end lost 11 bases, the J end lost 10 bases, and 15 bases lay between the germline ends. CDR3 length equals 11 residues. Germline assignment: CDR1 MGHDK and CDR2 SYGVNS. The CDR3 reads CACARAREQFF. For the CDR3, the DNA is TGTGCCTGTGCGAGGGCTCGCGAGCAGTTCTTC.

This clone was seen just once. The chain combines TRBV4-1 with TRBJ2-7; tentatively, D is TRBD1 (5 bases). The CDR3 is 15 amino acids. Germline-derived CDR1 and CDR2 are MGHRA and YSYEKL. V was trimmed by 1 base and J by 3 bases, leaving 13 bases between them. In DNA, the CDR3 is TGCGCCAGCAGCCAAGTGTCCAGGGCCGACTACGAGCAGTACTTC. It codes for CASSQVSRADYEQYF.

This clone has a single count. The V and J genes are TRBV4-1 and TRBJ1-2; 9 bases agree with TRBD1. Trimming removed 0 bases from V and 5 bases from J; junction bases left unmatched: 4. The CDR3 totals 15 residues. Germline CDR1 MGHRA, CDR2 YSYEKL. Written as DNA, the CDR3 is TGCGCCAGCAGCCAAGACCCCGGGACAGGGTATGGCTACACCTTC. This sequence encodes CASSQDPGTGYGYTF.